Each of the 8 T cell receptor beta chains below was sequenced from the same sample in a study of blood T cells in healthy people across ages. Primed by a sample-barcoded 5' primer and a J-beta primer mix, a second PCR proceeded for about 7 to 11 cycles. Using its own MiXCR run on the 5' RACE reads, TCRdb lists one record per CDR3 protein. The sample records 1.5 million to 2 million distinct CDR3 sequences, about 50% being singletons. Source material: blood. Receptors originate from a woman aged 40 to 50 in good health.

Note on this clonotype: A read error may produce the germline difference seen at one junction end. This chain joins TRBV28 and TRBJ2-4, with a tentative D call TRBD2 (6 bases). The germline CDR1 and CDR2 sequences are MDHEN and SYDVKM. The CDR3 has 14 residues. The CDR3: CASSFRGLLNIQYF. The DNA for the CDR3 is TGTGCCAGCAGTTTTCGGGGACTTCTTAACATCCAGTACTTC.

The chain couples TRBV15 to TRBJ2-3; D uncertain. The CDR3 has 12 amino acids. Per germline, CDR1 LNHNV and CDR2 YYDKDF (reference sequence). The V end was cut by 2 bases, the J end by 5 bases, with 5 bases between. CDR3 sequence (DNA): TGTGCCACCAGCAGACACTTAGATACGCAGTATTTT. Translated: CATSRHLDTQYF.

This clonotype turned up a few times. The gene calls are TRBV14 and TRBJ2-7, with no clear D. Trimming took off 1 base at V and 10 bases at J, with 14 bases between the two ends. The germline CDR1 and CDR2 sequences are SGHDN and FVKESK. The CDR3 sequence is 13 residues long. CDR3 sequence reads: CASSQVRAGIQYF. DNA for the CDR3: TGTGCCAGCAGCCAAGTCCGGGCCGGTATTCAGTACTTC. Variable domain in full (rest from reference TRBV14 and TRBJ2-7): EAGVTQFPSHSVIEKGQTVTLRCDPISGHDNLYWYRRVMGKEIKFLLHFVKESKQDESGMPNNRFLAERTGGTYSTLKVQPAELEDSGVYFCASSQVRAGIQYFGPGTRLTVT.

V usage is TRBV4-3 and J usage is TRBJ2-1, with 9 bases that match TRBD2. The length of the CDR3 is 16 residues. Germline V gene lookup returns CDR1 LGHNA and CDR2 YSLEER. The V and J ends lost 4 bases and 8 bases, in that order; junction bases with no gene match: 12. The CDR3: CASSLVMAGGADEQFF. The CDR3 DNA is TGCGCCAGCAGCCTAGTGATGGCGGGGGGGGCGGATGAGCAGTTCTTC.

The chain couples TRBV5-1 to TRBJ2-1; D is undetermined. The CDR3 spans 15 residues. The V gene's germline CDR1 is SGHRS and CDR2 YFSETQ. V shed 2 bases and J shed 0 bases, with 9 bases lying between them. The CDR3 DNA reads as TGCGCCAGCAGCTTTCCCCGCTCCTCCTACAATGAGCAGTTCTTC. It is translated as CASSFPRSSYNEQFF.

This sequence joins TRBV5-1 and TRBJ1-4; 8 nucleotides align to TRBD1. CDR1 and CDR2 (germline): SGHRS, YFSETQ. The CDR3 is 14 residues long. Losses at the gene ends were 1 base for V and 7 bases for J; bases not matched to a gene: 3. Here the CDR3 DNA reads TGCGCCAGCAGCTTGTCCGGGACAGGTGAAAAACTGTTTTTT. Its protein product is CASSLSGTGEKLFF.

This chain joins TRBV7-2 and TRBJ1-6, with D hard to call. Germline V gene data show CDR1 as SGHTA and CDR2 as FQGNSA. V lost 0 bases and J lost 0, with 9 bases in between. This CDR3 has 17 amino acids. The CDR3 DNA reads TGTGCCAGCAGCTTAGCGGACGGGAGCTCCTATAATTCACCCCTCCACTTT. This encodes CASSLADGSSYNSPLHF.

This clonotype was counted a few times. The chain carries TRBV9 and TRBJ2-7; 10 nucleotides match TRBD2. The V and J ends lost 1 base and 3 bases, in that order; junction bases with no gene match: 4. Germline CDR1 reads SGDLS; CDR2 reads YYNGEE. The CDR3 is 15 residues long. CDR3 protein: CASSVSGGAIYEQYF. DNA of the CDR3: TGTGCCAGCAGCGTAAGCGGGGGGGCCATCTACGAGCAGTACTTC.